This entry lists 6 T cell receptor beta chains sequenced from one sample in a study of CD8+ T cells in alopecia areata. cDNA serving as the sequencing template came from extracted, reverse transcribed RNA. This table comes from immunoSEQ multiplex PCR, and its TCRdb copy is limited to in-frame clones, with some not included. The sample yields around 140,000 clones, 40% to 55% seen once. Sample: CD4+ T cells sorted from blood, taken at week 0. The receptors here all came from a human donor with alopecia areata.

V and J are TRBV5-1 and TRBJ1-1, with D unclear. Between the trimmed V and J ends, which lost 1 base and 6 bases, there was a span of 13 bases. CDR3 length: 14 residues. The germline V gene has CDR1 SGHRS and CDR2 YFSETQ. CDR3 region: CASSLTLRGAEAFF. The CDR3 nucleotides read TGCGCCAGCAGCTTGACCCTCCGCGGAGCTGAAGCTTTCTTT. Variable domain in full (rest from reference TRBV5-1 and TRBJ1-1): KAGVTQTPRYLIKTRGQQVTLSCSPISGHRSVSWYQQTPGQGLQFLFEYFSETQRNKGNFPGRFSGRQFSNSRSEMNVSTLELGDSALYLCASSLTLRGAEAFFGQGTRLTVV.

As DNA, the CDR3 is TGTGCCAGCACCCCGGGGAGAAAGAACACTGAAGCTTTCTTT. It translates to CASTPGRKNTEAFF. The V and J genes are TRBV28 and TRBJ1-1; no firm D call. The CDR3 is made up of 14 amino acids. Germline lookup yields CDR1 MDHEN and CDR2 SYDVKM. Trimming took off 7 bases at V and 1 base at J, with 13 bases between the two ends.

The gene calls are TRBV29-1 and TRBJ1-1; a weak D match, TRBD1 (6 bases). The CDR3 covers 11 residues. Per germline, CDR1 SQVTM and CDR2 ANQGSEA. V gave up 5 bases and J gave up 7 bases, with 11 bases separating them. CDR3 protein: CSVYGQSEAFF. The CDR3 DNA follows: TGCAGCGTTTACGGACAGAGTGAAGCTTTCTTT.

This clone was counted between two and nine times. Written as DNA, the CDR3 is TGTGCCAGCAGCTTAAGACTGGAGCAGTTCTTC. This translates into CASSLRLEQFF. The chain uses TRBV11-2 and TRBJ2-1, with unresolved D. CDR3 length: 11 residues. V gave up 2 bases and J gave up 10 bases, with 6 bases separating them. Germline values: CDR1 SGHAT, CDR2 FQNNGV. The full variable domain, completed using reference TRBV11-2 and TRBJ2-1, is EAGVAQSPRYKIIEKRQSVAFWCNPISGHATLYWYQQILGQGPKLLIQFQNNGVVDDSQLPKDRFSAERLKGVDSTLKIQPAKLEDSAVYLCASSLRLEQFFGPGTRLTVL.

This chain links TRBV30 with TRBJ2-1, with 7 bases fitting TRBD2. The germline V gene has CDR1 GTSNPN and CDR2 SVGIG (reference sequence). V lost 1 base and J lost 8; bases outside the gene matches: 8. CDR3 length: 14 residues. In DNA form, the CDR3 reads TGTGCCTGGAGTGACGGGGGAGGGATGGATGAGCAGTTCTTC. Translating gives CAWSDGGGMDEQFF.

The genes are TRBV18 and TRBJ2-7; 7 bases fit TRBD1. Germline CDR1 reads KGHSH; CDR2 reads LQKENI. V lost 3 bases and J lost 5; bases outside the gene matches: 4. The CDR3 runs to 13 residues. In nucleotides, the CDR3 is TGTGCCAGCTCACCGGATACAGGGGACGAGCAGTACTTC. Encoded protein: CASSPDTGDEQYF.